This TCR beta chain was captured in a study of T cell repertoires in cytomegalovirus infection. TCRdb re-called the reads with MiXCR, one entry per CDR3 protein. The sample lists around 280,000 distinct CDR3 sequences; around 10% were seen once. CDR1 and CDR2 (germline): SQVTM, ANQGSEA. This CDR3 region has 12 residues. J is TRBJ2-1 and V is TRBV29-1; 9 bases are a match to TRBD2. This receptor was taken from a human donor in good health (CMV status not recorded). Some clones in this sample may be carry-over from other donors' samples. Sequencing used PBMCs. The CDR3 reads CMIAGDHNEQFF. CDR3 DNA sequence: TGCATGATAGCGGGGGACCACAATGAGCAGTTCTTC.